This passage covers 9 T cell receptor beta chains from one sample sequenced in a study of blood T cell repertoires in COVID-19. Only in-frame clones appear in the TCRdb table, and some are missing; sequencing was by immunoSEQ multiplex PCR. The sample consists of some 220,000 clones, 80% to 90% of them appearing once. The sample was PBMCs or T cells enriched from blood (not recorded which). The origin of the receptors is a woman aged 18 to 35 in a cohort exposed to, infected with or recovered from COVID-19 (not recorded which).

The sample holds one count of this clone. The V call is TRBV5-1, the J call TRBJ1-2, with 12 bases that match TRBD1. The CDR3 runs 14 residues. The V and J ends lost 4 bases and 6 bases, in that order; junction bases with no gene match: 4. Germline values: CDR1 SGHRS, CDR2 YFSETQ. The CDR3 reads CASSGTGGGDGYTF. CDR3 nucleotide sequence: TGCGCCAGCAGCGGGACAGGGGGCGGGGATGGCTACACCTTC. Looking up the rest from reference TRBV5-1 and TRBJ1-2 gives the full variable domain: KAGVTQTPRYLIKTRGQQVTLSCSPISGHRSVSWYQQTPGQGLQFLFEYFSETQRNKGNFPGRFSGRQFSNSRSEMNVSTLELGDSALYLCASSGTGGGDGYTFGSGTRLTVV.

The count of this clone is one. The V call is TRBV25-1, the J call TRBJ2-3; 15 bases fit TRBD2. CDR3 length equals 15 residues. Germline trimming cut 5 bases from V and 6 bases from J; bases unmatched to any gene: 3. Looked up from germline, CDR1 is MGHDK and CDR2 is SYGVNS. This CDR3 is CASSPGTSGGDTQYF. The CDR3 coding sequence is TGTGCCAGCAGTCCCGGGACTAGCGGGGGGGATACGCAGTATTTT.

In this sample, this clone turned up once. The V gene is TRBV9, the J gene TRBJ2-2; D unclear. CDR1 is SGDLS and CDR2 is YYNGEE in the germline V gene. The length of the CDR3 is 12 residues. Trimming removed 2 bases at V and 6 bases at J, with 5 bases between. For the CDR3, the DNA is TGTGCCAGCAGCGTTTATGCCGGGGAGCTGTTTTTT. This codes for CASSVYAGELFF. Drawing the rest from reference TRBV9 and TRBJ2-2, the complete variable domain is DSGVTQTPKHLITATGQRVTLRCSPRSGDLSVYWYQQSLDQGLQFLIQYYNGEERAKGNILERFSAQQFPDLHSELNLSSLELGDSALYFCASSVYAGELFFGEGSRLTVL.

This rearrangement joins TRBV2 to TRBJ1-4; D is uncertain. Trimming removed 1 base from V and 7 bases from J, with 4 bases in between. The CDR3 runs 12 residues. Germline CDR1 SNHLY, CDR2 FYNNEI. In nucleotides, the CDR3 is TGTGCCAGCAGTGAAGGGGCTGAAAAACTGTTTTTT. Its protein is CASSEGAEKLFF.

The chain recombines TRBV5-8 with TRBJ2-6; TRBD1 agrees at 10 bases. The CDR3 runs 18 residues. CDR1 and CDR2 (germline): SGHTS, YDEGEE. After removal of 4 bases from V and 0 bases from J, the junction contained 7 bases not matched to a gene. The CDR3 spells CASSRRTGGFSGANVLTF. The CDR3 nucleotides are TGTGCCAGCAGCCGTAGGACAGGGGGTTTCTCTGGGGCCAACGTCCTGACTTTC.

V usage is TRBV25-1 and J usage is TRBJ2-1; TRBD1 aligns across 7 bases. This CDR3 region has 15 residues. The V gene's germline CDR1 is MGHDK and CDR2 SYGVNS. J gave up 8 bases and V 4 bases, and 11 bases lay outside the gene matches. The CDR3 DNA follows: TGTGCCAGCAGTGGGGCCCGGGACAGTTACCATGAGCAGTTCTTC. This translates into CASSGARDSYHEQFF.

V is TRBV5-6 and J is TRBJ2-3, with 8 bases aligning to TRBD2. From germline, CDR1 is SGHDT and CDR2 YYEEEE. The CDR3 has 15 residues. The V gene end was trimmed by 0 bases and the J gene end by 1 base; junction bases not matched to a gene: 1. DNA for the CDR3: TGTGCCAGCAGCTTGGGAGCGGGGGGCACAGATACGCAGTATTTT. Its protein product is CASSLGAGGTDTQYF.

This chain uses TRBV30 with TRBJ1-3; D possibly corresponds to TRBD1 (6 bases). The CDR3 extends over 15 amino acids. Per germline, CDR1 GTSNPN and CDR2 SVGIG (reference sequence). V shed 0 bases and J shed 4 bases, with 13 bases lying between them. The CDR3: CAWSVRGAAGNTIYF. CDR3 sequence (DNA): TGTGCCTGGAGTGTACGGGGGGCGGCGGGAAACACCATATATTTT.

The gene calls are TRBV10-1 and TRBJ1-2, with TRBD1 matching over 12 bases. Germline CDR1 is WNHNN and CDR2 is SYGVQD (reference sequence). This CDR3 is 15 amino acids long. V lost 4 bases to trimming and J lost 7 bases; unmatched junction nucleotides: 7. CDR3 in DNA: TGCGCCAGCAGTGGCCCGGGACAGGGGGCGGTTGGCTACACCTTC. Encoded protein: CASSGPGQGAVGYTF.